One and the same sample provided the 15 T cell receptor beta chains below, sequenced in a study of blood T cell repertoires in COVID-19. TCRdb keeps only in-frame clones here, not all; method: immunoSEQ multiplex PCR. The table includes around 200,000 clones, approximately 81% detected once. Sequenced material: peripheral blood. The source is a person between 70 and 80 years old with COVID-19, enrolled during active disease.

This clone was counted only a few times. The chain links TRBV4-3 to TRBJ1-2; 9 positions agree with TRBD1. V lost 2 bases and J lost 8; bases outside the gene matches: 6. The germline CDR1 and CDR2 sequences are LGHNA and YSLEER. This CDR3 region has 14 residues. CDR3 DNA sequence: TGCGCCAGCAGCCAAACCGGGACAGGGTTCGGCTACACCTTC. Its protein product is CASSQTGTGFGYTF.

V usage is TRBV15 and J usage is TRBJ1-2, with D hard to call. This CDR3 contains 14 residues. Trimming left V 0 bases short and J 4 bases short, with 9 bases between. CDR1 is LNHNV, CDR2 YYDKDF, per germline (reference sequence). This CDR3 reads CATSRERAPYGYTF. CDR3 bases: TGTGCCACCAGCAGAGAGCGGGCCCCCTATGGCTACACCTTC.

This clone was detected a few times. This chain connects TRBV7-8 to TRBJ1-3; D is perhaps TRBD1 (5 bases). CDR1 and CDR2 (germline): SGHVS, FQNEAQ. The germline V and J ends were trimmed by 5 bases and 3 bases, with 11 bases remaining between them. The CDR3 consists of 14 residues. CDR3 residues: CASSKRGIGNTIYF. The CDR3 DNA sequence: TGTGCCAGCAGCAAACGGGGGATTGGAAACACCATATATTTT.

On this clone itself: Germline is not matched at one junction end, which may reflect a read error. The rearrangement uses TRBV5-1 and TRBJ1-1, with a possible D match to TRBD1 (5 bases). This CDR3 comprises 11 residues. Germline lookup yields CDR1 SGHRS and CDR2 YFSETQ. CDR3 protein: CASRQDTEAFF. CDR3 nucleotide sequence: TGCGCCAGCAGACAGGACACCGAAGCTTTCTTT.

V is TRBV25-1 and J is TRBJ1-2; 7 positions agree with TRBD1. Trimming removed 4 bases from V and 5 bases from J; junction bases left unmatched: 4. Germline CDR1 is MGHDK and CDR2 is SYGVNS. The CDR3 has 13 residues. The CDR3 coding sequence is TGTGCCAGCAGTGTCGGACAGGATTATGGCTACACCTTC. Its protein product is CASSVGQDYGYTF.

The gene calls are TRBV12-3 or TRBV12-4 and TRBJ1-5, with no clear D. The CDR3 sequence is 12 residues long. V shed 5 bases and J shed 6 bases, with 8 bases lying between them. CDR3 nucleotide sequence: TGTGCCAGCAGTAAAAATATTCAGCCCCAGCATTTT. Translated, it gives CASSKNIQPQHF.

The DNA of the CDR3 is TGCGCCAGCAGCCGGGAAGGCAACGGGAGGCCTAATGAGCAGTTCTTC. Protein: CASSREGNGRPNEQFF. The chain recombines TRBV4-3 with TRBJ2-1; 7 nucleotides agree with TRBD2. CDR1 is LGHNA, CDR2 YSLEER, per germline. V was pared by 4 bases and J by 7 bases, with 13 bases of the junction left unmatched. The CDR3 loop spans 16 amino acids.

This CDR3 is CASSPLRGTGNSPLHF. CDR3 DNA sequence: TGTGCCAGCAGTCCGCTGAGGGGGACGGGCAATTCACCCCTCCACTTT. The chain joins TRBV27 to TRBJ1-6; a weak D match, TRBD1 (6 bases). CDR3 length: 16 residues. Germline V CDR1 and CDR2: MNHEY, SMNVEV (reference sequence). Trimming removed 5 bases from V and 7 bases from J, with 18 bases in between.

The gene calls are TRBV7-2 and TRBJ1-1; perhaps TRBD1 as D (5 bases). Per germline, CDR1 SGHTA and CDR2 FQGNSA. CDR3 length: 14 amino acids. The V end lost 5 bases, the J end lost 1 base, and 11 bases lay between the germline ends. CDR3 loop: CASSDSKPNTEAFF. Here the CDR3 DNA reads TGTGCCAGCAGCGACAGTAAGCCGAACACTGAAGCTTTCTTT.

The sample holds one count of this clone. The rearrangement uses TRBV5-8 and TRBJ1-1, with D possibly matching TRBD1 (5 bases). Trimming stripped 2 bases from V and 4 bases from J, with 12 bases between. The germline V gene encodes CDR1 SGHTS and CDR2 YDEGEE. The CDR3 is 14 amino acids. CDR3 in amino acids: CASSFGDQGTEAFF. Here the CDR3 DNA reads TGTGCCAGCAGCTTCGGCGATCAGGGCACTGAAGCTTTCTTT.

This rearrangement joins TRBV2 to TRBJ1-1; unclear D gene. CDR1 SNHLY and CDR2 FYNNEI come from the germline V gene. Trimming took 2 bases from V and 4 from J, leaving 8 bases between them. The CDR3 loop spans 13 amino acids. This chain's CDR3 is CASSELIGTEAFF. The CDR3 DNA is TGTGCCAGCAGTGAATTGATCGGCACTGAAGCTTTCTTT. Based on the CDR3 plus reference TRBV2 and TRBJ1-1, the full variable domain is EPEVTQTPSHQVTQMGQEVILRCVPISNHLYFYWYRQILGQKVEFLVSFYNNEISEKSEIFDDQFSVERPDGSNFTLKIRSTKLEDSAMYFCASSELIGTEAFFGQGTRLTVV.

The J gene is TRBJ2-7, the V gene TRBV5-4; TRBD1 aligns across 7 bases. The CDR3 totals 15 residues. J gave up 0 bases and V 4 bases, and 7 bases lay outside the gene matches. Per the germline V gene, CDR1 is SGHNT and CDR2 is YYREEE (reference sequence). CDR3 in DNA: TGTGCCAGCAGCCCCGGGACAGCCCGCTCCTACGAGCAGTACTTC. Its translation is CASSPGTARSYEQYF.

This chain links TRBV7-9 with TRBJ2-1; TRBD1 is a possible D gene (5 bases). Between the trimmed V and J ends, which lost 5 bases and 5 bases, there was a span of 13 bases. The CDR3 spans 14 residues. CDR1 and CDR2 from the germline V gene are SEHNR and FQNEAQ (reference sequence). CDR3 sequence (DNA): TGTGCCAGCAGCCCCTATGTGGGGCACAATGAGCAGTTCTTC. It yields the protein CASSPYVGHNEQFF.

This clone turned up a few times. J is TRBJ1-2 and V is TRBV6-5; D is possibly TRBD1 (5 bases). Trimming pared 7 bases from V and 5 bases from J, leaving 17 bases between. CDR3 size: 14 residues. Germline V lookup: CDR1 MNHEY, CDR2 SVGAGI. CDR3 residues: CASNRGPSGYGYTF. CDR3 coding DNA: TGTGCCAGCAATAGGGGCCCTAGTGGGTATGGCTACACCTTC.

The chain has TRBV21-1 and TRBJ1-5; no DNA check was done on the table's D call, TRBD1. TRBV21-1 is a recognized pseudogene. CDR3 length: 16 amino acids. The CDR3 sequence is CASSLTTGAYNQPQHF. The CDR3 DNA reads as TGTGCCAGCAGCTTGACAACAGGGGCATACAATCAGCCCCAGCATTTT.